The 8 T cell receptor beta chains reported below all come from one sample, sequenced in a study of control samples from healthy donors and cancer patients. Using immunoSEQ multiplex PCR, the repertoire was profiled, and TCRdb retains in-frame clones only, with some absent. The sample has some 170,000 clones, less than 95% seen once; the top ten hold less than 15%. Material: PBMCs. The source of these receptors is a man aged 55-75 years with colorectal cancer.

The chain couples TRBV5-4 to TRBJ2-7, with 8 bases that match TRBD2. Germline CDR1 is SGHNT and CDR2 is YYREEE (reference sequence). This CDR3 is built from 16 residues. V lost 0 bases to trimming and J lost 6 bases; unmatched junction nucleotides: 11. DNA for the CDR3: TGTGCCAGCAGCTTGGGTCGAGGAGCGGGGGCGAGCGAGCAGTACTTC. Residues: CASSLGRGAGASEQYF.

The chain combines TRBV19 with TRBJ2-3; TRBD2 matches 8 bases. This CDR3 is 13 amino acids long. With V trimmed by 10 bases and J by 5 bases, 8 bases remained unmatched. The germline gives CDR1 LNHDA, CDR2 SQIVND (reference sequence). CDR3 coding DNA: TGTGCCACCCGGGGGGGGGCCGGAGATACGCAGTATTTT. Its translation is CATRGGAGDTQYF.

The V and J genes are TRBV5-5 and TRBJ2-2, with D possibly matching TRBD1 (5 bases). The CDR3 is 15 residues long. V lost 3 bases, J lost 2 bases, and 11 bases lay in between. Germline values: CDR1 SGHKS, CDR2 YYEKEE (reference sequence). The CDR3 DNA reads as TGTGCCAGCAGCTCCCTACGGACAAACACCGGGGAGCTGTTTTTT. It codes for CASSSLRTNTGELFF. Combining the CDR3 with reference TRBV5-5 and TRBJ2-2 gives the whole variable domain DAGVTQSPTHLIKTRGQQVTLRCSPISGHKSVSWYQQVLGQGPQFIFQYYEKEERGRGNFPDRFSARQFPNYSSELNVNALLLGDSALYLCASSSLRTNTGELFFGEGSRLTVL.

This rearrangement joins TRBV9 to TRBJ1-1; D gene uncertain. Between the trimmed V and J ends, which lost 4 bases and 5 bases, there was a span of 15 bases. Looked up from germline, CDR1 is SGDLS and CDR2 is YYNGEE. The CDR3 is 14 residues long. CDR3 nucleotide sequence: TGTGCCAGCAGCCCACGGTCGGGCGTAACTGAAGCTTTCTTT. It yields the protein CASSPRSGVTEAFF. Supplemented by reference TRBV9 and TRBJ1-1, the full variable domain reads DSGVTQTPKHLITATGQRVTLRCSPRSGDLSVYWYQQSLDQGLQFLIQYYNGEERAKGNILERFSAQQFPDLHSELNLSSLELGDSALYFCASSPRSGVTEAFFGQGTRLTVV.

CDR3 DNA sequence: TGTGCCAGCAGCCGAGCACCTCCCTCCTACGAGCAGTACTTC. Amino acid sequence: CASSRAPPSYEQYF. The V gene is TRBV5-5, the J gene TRBJ2-7; D gene unclear. V lost 4 bases to trimming and J lost 0 bases, with 11 bases between them. There are 14 residues in the CDR3. CDR1 SGHKS and CDR2 YYEKEE come from the germline V gene (reference sequence).

The CDR3 DNA reads TGTGCCAGTAGTACCCGGGACAGGGGGAAGAACACTGAAGCTTTCTTT. This codes for CASSTRDRGKNTEAFF. This rearrangement joins TRBV19 to TRBJ1-1; 11 nucleotides match TRBD1. The CDR3 consists of 16 residues. Germline values: CDR1 LNHDA, CDR2 SQIVND (reference sequence). V lost 4 bases and J lost 1; bases outside the gene matches: 5.

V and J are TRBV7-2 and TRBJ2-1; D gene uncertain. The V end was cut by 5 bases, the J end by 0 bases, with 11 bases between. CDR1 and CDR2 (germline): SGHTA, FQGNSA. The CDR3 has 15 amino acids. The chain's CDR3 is CASSLGPSSYNEQFF. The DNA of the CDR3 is TGTGCCAGCAGCCTTGGACCGAGCTCCTACAATGAGCAGTTCTTC.

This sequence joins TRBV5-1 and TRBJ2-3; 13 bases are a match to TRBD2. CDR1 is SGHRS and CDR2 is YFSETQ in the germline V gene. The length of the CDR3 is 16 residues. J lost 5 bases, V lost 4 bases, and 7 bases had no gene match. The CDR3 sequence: CASSITSGGAEDTQYF. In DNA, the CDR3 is TGCGCCAGCAGCATCACTAGCGGGGGGGCTGAAGATACGCAGTATTTT.